The 14 T cell receptor beta chains below come from one sample, sequenced in a study of metastatic and nonmetastatic thyroid tumors. No patient had received any treatment before thyroid surgery. TCRdb re-analyzed the PCR reads using MiXCR. Here the sample spans some 7,000 clones, about 33% being singletons. What was sequenced was adjacent normal tissue. Receptor source: a female donor with papillary thyroid cancer or a benign thyroid nodule (not recorded which). Some clones in this sample may be carry-over from other donors' samples.

CDR3 amino acids: CASSIGGEQFF. CDR3 nucleotide sequence: TGTGCCAGCAGCATAGGAGGTGAGCAGTTCTTC. The chain is built from TRBV5-6 and TRBJ2-1; D might be TRBD2 (5 bases). This CDR3 has 11 residues. V lost 4 bases and J 9 bases, leaving 8 bases between the germline ends. Per germline, CDR1 SGHDT and CDR2 YYEEEE.

The chain carries TRBV11-3 and TRBJ2-2; D not resolved. Between the trimmed V and J ends, which lost 3 bases and 9 bases, there was a span of 8 bases. Germline V lookup: CDR1 SGHNT, CDR2 YENEEA. CDR3 length equals 12 residues. The CDR3 DNA reads as TGTGCCAGCAGCTTTTCCGCGTGGGAGCTGTTTTTT. Its protein product is CASSFSAWELFF.

V and J are TRBV20-1 and TRBJ2-7; 7 nucleotides agree with TRBD1. With 2 bases clipped from V and 2 bases from J, the junction kept 12 bases outside the gene matches. CDR1 is DFQATT, CDR2 SNEGSKA, per germline (reference sequence). This CDR3 is 16 amino acids long. CDR3 loop: CSARKDRDVYAYEQYF. As DNA, the CDR3 is TGCAGTGCTAGAAAAGACAGGGATGTTTACGCCTACGAGCAGTACTTC.

The rearrangement joins TRBV12-3 or TRBV12-4 to TRBJ2-2; no reliable D call. This CDR3 is 13 amino acids long. The V gene lost 3 bases and the J gene lost 7 bases, with 9 bases spanning the gap. The CDR3 region is CASSFVGIGELFF. CDR3 DNA sequence: TGTGCCAGCAGTTTCGTGGGTATCGGGGAGCTGTTTTTT.

The rearrangement links TRBV27 to TRBJ1-1; D unresolved. V lost 0 bases and J 6 bases, leaving 8 bases between the germline ends. This CDR3 is 13 amino acids long. Germline CDR1 reads MNHEY; CDR2 reads SMNVEV (reference sequence). CDR3 amino acids: CASSLSTIAEAFF. Written as DNA, the CDR3 is TGTGCCAGCAGTTTATCCACAATCGCTGAAGCTTTCTTT.

Details on this clone: Other DNA sequences in this sample translate to the same CDR3. The chain couples TRBV15 to TRBJ1-5; tentatively, D is TRBD1 (6 bases). CDR3 length equals 15 residues. Germline loops: CDR1 LNHNV, CDR2 YYDKDF (reference sequence). V was cut by 4 bases and J by 2 bases, with 12 bases left in between. CDR3 nucleotides: TGTGCCACCAGCATATCGGGGGCAGGCAATCAGCCCCAGCATTTT. Its protein is CATSISGAGNQPQHF. Looking up the rest from reference TRBV15 and TRBJ1-5 gives the full variable domain: DAMVIQNPRYQVTQFGKPVTLSCSQTLNHNVMYWYQQKSSQAPKLLFHYYDKDFNNEADTPDNFQSRRPNTSFCFLDIRSPGLGDTAMYLCATSISGAGNQPQHFGDGTRLSIL.

The rearrangement uses TRBV24-1 and TRBJ2-5; D possibly matches TRBD1 or TRBD2 (5 bases each). The length of the CDR3 is 14 residues. V was trimmed by 4 bases and J by 5 bases, leaving 13 bases between them. CDR1 and CDR2 from the germline V gene are KGHDR and SFDVKD. DNA of the CDR3: TGTGCCACCAGTGAGACCGGGACGGGGGAGACCCAGTACTTC. Encoded protein: CATSETGTGETQYF.

The rearrangement joins TRBV30 to TRBJ1-2; D remains ambiguous. Trimming took 5 bases from V and 3 from J, leaving 16 bases between them. The CDR3 is 14 amino acids. Per germline, CDR1 GTSNPN and CDR2 SVGIG (reference sequence). CDR3 coding DNA: TGTGCCTGGGCCCCATCCGGACGGTACTATGGCTACACCTTC. As protein: CAWAPSGRYYGYTF.

The chain links TRBV20-1 to TRBJ2-1; 7 bases align to TRBD1. Germline V gene lookup returns CDR1 DFQATT and CDR2 SNEGSKA (reference sequence). Germline trimming cut 3 bases from V and 7 bases from J; bases unmatched to any gene: 12. The CDR3 covers 15 residues. Here the CDR3 DNA reads TGCAGTGCTAGCGCTGACAGGGTGGGCAGGAATGAGCAGTTCTTC. This sequence encodes CSASADRVGRNEQFF.

This clone was seen a few times. The sample holds other DNA sequences that translate to the same CDR3. The genes are TRBV7-2 and TRBJ2-7, with TRBD2 identical over 9 bases. CDR3 length: 14 amino acids. The V gene's germline CDR1 is SGHTA and CDR2 FQGNSA. Unmatched junction bases numbered 4, after V lost 5 bases and J lost 2 bases. The CDR3 protein is CASSPGLAPYEQYF. CDR3 nucleotides: TGTGCCAGCAGCCCGGGACTAGCCCCCTACGAGCAGTACTTC.

In its sample, this clone was seen a few times. The chain is built from TRBV3-1 and TRBJ1-2; D is undetermined. Germline V gene lookup returns CDR1 LGHDT and CDR2 YNNKEL (reference sequence). The CDR3 loop spans 13 amino acids. V was shortened by 4 bases and J by 7 bases, with 13 bases between the two germline ends. CDR3 region: CASSPGEEAGYTF. The CDR3 DNA reads as TGTGCCAGCAGCCCCGGGGAAGAGGCTGGCTACACCTTC.

This chain joins TRBV20-1 and TRBJ2-1; the D gene is possibly TRBD2 (6 bases). The CDR3 totals 15 residues. CDR1 is DFQATT and CDR2 is SNEGSKA in the germline V gene (reference sequence). Trimming took off 2 bases at V and 5 bases at J, with 16 bases between the two ends. The CDR3 reads CSARRLVSGDNEQFF. As DNA, the CDR3 is TGCAGTGCTAGACGTTTAGTATCGGGGGACAATGAGCAGTTCTTC.

J is TRBJ1-1 and V is TRBV6-1; TRBD1 matches 7 bases. This CDR3 contains 13 residues. Germline trimming cut 6 bases from V and 4 bases from J; bases unmatched to any gene: 5. CDR1 MNHNS and CDR2 SASEGT come from the germline V gene. In DNA form, the CDR3 reads TGTGCCAGCAGCGGGACAGCTCTCACTGAAGCTTTCTTT. It is translated as CASSGTALTEAFF.

The V gene is TRBV27, the J gene TRBJ1-1, with unresolved D. The CDR3 is 13 residues long. In germline, CDR1 is MNHEY, CDR2 SMNVEV (reference sequence). The V and J ends lost 3 bases and 1 base respectively, with 6 bases between them. CDR3: CASSFRENTEAFF. CDR3 DNA: TGTGCCAGCAGTTTTAGGGAGAACACTGAAGCTTTCTTT.